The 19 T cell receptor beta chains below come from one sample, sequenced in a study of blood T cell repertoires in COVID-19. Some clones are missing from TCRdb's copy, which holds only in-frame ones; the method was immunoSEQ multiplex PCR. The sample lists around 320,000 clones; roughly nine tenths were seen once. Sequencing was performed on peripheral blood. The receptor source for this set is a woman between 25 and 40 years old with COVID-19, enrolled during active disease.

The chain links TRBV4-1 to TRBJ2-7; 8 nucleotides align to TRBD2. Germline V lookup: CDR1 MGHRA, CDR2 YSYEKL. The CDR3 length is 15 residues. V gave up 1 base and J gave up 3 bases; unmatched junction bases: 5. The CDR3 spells CASSQGAGVLYEQYF. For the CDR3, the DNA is TGCGCCAGCAGCCAAGGAGCGGGGGTCCTCTACGAGCAGTACTTC.

The CDR3 DNA reads TGTGCCAGCTCACCTCAGAATGAGCAGTTCTTC. Amino acid sequence: CASSPQNEQFF. The V and J genes are TRBV18 and TRBJ2-1; no clear D. V lost 3 bases and J 7 bases, leaving 4 bases between the germline ends. The germline gives CDR1 KGHSH, CDR2 LQKENI. The CDR3 runs to 11 residues.

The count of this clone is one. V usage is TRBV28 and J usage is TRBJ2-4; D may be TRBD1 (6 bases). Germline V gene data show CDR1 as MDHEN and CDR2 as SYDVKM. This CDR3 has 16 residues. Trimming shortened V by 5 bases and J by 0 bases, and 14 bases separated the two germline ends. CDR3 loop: CASSRTETLAKNIQYF. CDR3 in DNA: TGTGCCAGCAGTAGGACAGAGACACTAGCCAAAAACATTCAGTACTTC.

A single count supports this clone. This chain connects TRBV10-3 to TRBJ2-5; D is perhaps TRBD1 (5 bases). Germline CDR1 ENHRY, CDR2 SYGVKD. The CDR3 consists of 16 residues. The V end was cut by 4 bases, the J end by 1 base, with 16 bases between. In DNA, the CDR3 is TGTGCCATCAGTGCTCACGTAGACAGCGCCCAAGAGACCCAGTACTTC. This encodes CAISAHVDSAQETQYF.

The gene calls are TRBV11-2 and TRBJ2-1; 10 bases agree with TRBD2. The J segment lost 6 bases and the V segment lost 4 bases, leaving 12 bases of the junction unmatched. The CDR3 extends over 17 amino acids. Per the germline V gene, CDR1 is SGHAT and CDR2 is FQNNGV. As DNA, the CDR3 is TGTGCCAGCAGCTCCCTCCTAGCGGGGGTACATATCAATGAGCAGTTCTTC. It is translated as CASSSLLAGVHINEQFF.

The CDR3 coding sequence is TGTGCCAGCAGCTCTGGTGGTTTAGTCGGTACGCAGTATTTT. It yields the protein CASSSGGLVGTQYF. The V gene is TRBV9, the J gene TRBJ2-3; unclear D gene. Looked up from germline, CDR1 is SGDLS and CDR2 is YYNGEE. CDR3 size: 14 residues. Trimming cost V 4 bases and J 8 bases, with 17 bases left between them.

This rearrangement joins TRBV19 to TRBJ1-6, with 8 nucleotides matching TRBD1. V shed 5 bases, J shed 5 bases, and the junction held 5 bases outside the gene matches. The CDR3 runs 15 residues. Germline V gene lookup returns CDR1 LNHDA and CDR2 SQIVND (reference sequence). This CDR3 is CASSFGQGNNSPLHF. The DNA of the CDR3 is TGTGCCAGTAGTTTCGGACAGGGTAATAATTCACCCCTCCACTTT.

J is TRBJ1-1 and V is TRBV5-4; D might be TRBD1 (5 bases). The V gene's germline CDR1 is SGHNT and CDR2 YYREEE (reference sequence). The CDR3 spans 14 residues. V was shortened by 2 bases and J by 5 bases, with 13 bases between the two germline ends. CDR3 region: CASSLRQGGTEAFF. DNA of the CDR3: TGTGCCAGCAGCTTAAGGCAGGGAGGAACTGAAGCTTTCTTT.

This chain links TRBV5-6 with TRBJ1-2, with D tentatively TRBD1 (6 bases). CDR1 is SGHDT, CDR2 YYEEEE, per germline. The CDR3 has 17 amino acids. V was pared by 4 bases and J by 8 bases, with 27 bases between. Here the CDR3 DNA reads TGTGCCAGCAGCAACGCGGGGGGGCGAGGGATTCTTTACGGCTACACCTTC. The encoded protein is CASSNAGGRGILYGYTF.

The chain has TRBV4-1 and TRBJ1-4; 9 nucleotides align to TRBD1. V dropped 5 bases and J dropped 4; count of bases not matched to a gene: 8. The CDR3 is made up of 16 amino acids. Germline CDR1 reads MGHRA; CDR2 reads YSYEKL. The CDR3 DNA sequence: TGCGCCAGCAGCTTCCGGAGACAGGGGGATAATGAAAAACTGTTTTTT. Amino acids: CASSFRRQGDNEKLFF.

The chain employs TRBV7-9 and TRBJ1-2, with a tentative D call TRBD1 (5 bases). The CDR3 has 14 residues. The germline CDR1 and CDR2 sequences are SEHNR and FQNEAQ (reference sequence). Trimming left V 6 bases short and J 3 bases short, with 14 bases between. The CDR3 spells CASRGLGADYGYTF. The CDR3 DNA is TGTGCCAGCAGGGGGTTAGGGGCCGACTATGGCTACACCTTC.

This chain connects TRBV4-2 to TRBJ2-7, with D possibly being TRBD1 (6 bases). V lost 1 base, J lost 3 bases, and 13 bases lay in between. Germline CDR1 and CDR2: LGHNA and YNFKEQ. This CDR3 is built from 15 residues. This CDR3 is CASSQVPGHNYEQYF. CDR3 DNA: TGTGCCAGCAGCCAAGTGCCGGGACATAACTACGAGCAGTACTTC.

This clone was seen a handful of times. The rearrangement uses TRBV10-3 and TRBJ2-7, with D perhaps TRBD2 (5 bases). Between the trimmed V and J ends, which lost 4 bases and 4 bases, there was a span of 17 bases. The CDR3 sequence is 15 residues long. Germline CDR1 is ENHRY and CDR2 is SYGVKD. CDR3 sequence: CAISVGLLGPYEQYF. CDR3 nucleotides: TGTGCCATCAGTGTCGGACTCCTAGGGCCTTACGAGCAGTACTTC.

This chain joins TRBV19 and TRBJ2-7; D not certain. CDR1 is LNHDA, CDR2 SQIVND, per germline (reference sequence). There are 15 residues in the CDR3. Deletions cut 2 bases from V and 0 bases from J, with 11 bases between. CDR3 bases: TGTGCCAGTAGTATATCCCCCACAAGCTCCTACGAGCAGTACTTC. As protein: CASSISPTSSYEQYF.

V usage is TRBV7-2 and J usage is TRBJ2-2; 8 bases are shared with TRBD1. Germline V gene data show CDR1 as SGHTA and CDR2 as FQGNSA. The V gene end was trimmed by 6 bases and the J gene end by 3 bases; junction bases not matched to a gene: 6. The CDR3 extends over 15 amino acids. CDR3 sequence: CASRLPRGHTGELFF. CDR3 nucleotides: TGTGCCAGCAGACTTCCCAGGGGGCACACCGGGGAGCTGTTTTTT.

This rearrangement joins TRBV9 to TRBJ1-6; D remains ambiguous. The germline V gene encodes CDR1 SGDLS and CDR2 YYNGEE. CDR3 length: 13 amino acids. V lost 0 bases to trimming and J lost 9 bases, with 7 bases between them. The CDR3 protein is CASSVDSGSPLHF. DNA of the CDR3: TGTGCCAGCAGCGTAGATTCGGGTTCACCCCTCCACTTT.

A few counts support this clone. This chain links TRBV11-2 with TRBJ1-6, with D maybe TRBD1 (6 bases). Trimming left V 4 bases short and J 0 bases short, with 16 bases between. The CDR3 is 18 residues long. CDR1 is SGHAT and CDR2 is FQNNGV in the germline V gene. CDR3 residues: CASSSTSQGNSYNSPLHF. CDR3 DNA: TGTGCCAGCAGCTCGACCTCCCAGGGGAACTCCTATAATTCACCCCTCCACTTT. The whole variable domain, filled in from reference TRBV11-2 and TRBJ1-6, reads EAGVAQSPRYKIIEKRQSVAFWCNPISGHATLYWYQQILGQGPKLLIQFQNNGVVDDSQLPKDRFSAERLKGVDSTLKIQPAKLEDSAVYLCASSSTSQGNSYNSPLHFGNGTRLTVT.

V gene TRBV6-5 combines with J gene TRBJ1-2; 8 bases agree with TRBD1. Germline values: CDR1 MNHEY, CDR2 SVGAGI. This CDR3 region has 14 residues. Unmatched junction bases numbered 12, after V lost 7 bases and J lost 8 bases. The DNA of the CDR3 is TGTGCCAGCACCGGGGACAGGCCAAGGGAAGGCTACACCTTC. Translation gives CASTGDRPREGYTF.

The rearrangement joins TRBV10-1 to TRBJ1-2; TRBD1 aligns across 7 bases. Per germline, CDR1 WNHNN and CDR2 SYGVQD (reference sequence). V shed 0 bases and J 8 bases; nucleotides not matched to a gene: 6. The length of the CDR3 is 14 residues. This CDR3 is CASSESTGFGGYTF. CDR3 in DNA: TGCGCCAGCAGTGAGTCGACAGGGTTCGGGGGCTACACCTTC.